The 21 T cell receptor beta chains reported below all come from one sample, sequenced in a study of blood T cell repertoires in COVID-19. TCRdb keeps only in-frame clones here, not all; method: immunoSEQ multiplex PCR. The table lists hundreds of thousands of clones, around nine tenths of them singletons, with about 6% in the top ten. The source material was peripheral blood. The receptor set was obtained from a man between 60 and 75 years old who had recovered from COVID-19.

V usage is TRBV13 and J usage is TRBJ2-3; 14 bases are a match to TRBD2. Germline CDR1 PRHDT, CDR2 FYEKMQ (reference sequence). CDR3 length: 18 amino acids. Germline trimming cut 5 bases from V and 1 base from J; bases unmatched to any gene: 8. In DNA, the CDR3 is TGTGCCAGCAGCCTCAGACTAGCGGGGGGGCATGGCACAGATACGCAGTATTTT. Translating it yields CASSLRLAGGHGTDTQYF.

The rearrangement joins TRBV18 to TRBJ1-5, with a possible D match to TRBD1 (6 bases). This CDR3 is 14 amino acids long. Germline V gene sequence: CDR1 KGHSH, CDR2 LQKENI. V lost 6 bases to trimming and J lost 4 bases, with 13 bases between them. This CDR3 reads CASSSGTNNQPQHF. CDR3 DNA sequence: TGTGCCAGCTCCTCCGGGACAAATAATCAGCCCCAGCATTTT. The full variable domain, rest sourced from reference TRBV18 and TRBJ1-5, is NAGVMQNPRHLVRRRGQEARLRCSPMKGHSHVYWYRQLPEEGLKFMVYLQKENIIDESGMPKERFSAEFPKEGPSILRIQQVVRGDSAAYFCASSSGTNNQPQHFGDGTRLSIL.

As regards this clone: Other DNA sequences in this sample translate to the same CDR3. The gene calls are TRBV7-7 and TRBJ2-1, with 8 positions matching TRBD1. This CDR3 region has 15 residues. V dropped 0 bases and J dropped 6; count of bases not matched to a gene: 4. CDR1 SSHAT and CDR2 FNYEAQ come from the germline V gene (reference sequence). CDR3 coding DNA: TGTGCCAGCAGCTTAGCGGGGACAGGTGGCAATGAGCAGTTCTTC. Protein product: CASSLAGTGGNEQFF.

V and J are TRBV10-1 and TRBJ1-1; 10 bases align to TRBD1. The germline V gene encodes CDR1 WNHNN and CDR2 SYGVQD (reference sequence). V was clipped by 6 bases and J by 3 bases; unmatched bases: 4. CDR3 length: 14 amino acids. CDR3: CASSLGQGHTEAFF. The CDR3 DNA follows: TGCGCCAGCAGCCTGGGACAGGGGCACACTGAAGCTTTCTTT.

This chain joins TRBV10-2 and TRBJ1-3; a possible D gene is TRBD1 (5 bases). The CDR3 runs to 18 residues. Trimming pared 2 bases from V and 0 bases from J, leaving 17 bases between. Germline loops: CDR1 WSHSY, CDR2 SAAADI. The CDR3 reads CASSEALAGMGSGNTIYF. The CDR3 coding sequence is TGCGCCAGCAGTGAGGCCCTGGCAGGGATGGGCTCTGGAAACACCATATATTTT.

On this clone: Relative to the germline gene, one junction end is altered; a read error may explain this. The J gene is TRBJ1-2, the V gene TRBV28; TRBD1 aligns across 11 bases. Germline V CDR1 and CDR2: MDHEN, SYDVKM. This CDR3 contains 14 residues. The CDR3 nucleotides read TGTGCCAGCAGTAGTCCGGGACAGGGGGAGGCTACTCCCTTC. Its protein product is CASSSPGQGEATPF.

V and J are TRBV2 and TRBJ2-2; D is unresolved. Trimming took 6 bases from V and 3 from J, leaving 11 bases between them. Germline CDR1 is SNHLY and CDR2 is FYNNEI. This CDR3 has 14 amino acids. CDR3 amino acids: CASRVDSYTGELFF. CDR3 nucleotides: TGTGCCAGCAGGGTTGACTCCTACACCGGGGAGCTGTTTTTT.

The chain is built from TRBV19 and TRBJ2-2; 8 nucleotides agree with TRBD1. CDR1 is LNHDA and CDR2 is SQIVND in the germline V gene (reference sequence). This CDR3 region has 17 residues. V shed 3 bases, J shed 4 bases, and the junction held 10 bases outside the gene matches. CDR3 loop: CASSMDREHLLTGELFF. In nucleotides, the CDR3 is TGTGCCAGTAGTATGGACAGGGAACACCTCCTCACCGGGGAGCTGTTTTTT.

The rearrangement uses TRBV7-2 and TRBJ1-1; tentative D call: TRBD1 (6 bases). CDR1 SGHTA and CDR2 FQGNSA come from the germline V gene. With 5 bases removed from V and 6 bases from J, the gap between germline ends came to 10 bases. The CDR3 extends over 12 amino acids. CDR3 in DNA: TGTGCCAGCAGCGAACGACAGGCTGAAGCTTTCTTT. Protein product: CASSERQAEAFF.

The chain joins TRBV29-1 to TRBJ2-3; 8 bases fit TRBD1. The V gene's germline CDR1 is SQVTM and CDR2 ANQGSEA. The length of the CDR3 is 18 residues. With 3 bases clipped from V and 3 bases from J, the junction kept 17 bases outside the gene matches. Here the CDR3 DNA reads TGCAGCGTTGAGTCGGGACAGGCGTCCAATACACGGACAGATACGCAGTATTTT. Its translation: CSVESGQASNTRTDTQYF.

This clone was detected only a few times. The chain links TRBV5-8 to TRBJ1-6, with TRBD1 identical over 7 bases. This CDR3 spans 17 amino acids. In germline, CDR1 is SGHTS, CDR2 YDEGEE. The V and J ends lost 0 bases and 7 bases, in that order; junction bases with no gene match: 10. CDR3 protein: CASSLGISGQQNSPLHF. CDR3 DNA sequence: TGTGCCAGCAGCTTGGGAATATCGGGACAGCAGAATTCACCCCTCCACTTT.

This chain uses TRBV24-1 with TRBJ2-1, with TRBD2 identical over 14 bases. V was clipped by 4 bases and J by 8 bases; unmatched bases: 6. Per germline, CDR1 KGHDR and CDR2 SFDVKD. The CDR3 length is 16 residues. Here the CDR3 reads CATSEASGLAGDEQFF. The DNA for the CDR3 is TGTGCCACCAGTGAGGCCTCGGGACTAGCGGGAGATGAGCAGTTCTTC.

The CDR3 here is CASSSRGGAFTEAFF. In DNA form, the CDR3 reads TGTGCCAGCAGTAGTAGGGGGGGCGCGTTCACTGAAGCTTTCTTT. The rearrangement joins TRBV27 to TRBJ1-1; maybe TRBD1 (6 bases). With 5 bases removed from V and 4 bases from J, the gap between germline ends came to 17 bases. This CDR3 is 15 amino acids long. Germline values: CDR1 MNHEY, CDR2 SMNVEV (reference sequence).

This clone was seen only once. The CDR3 DNA sequence: TGTGCCAGCAAGCCTACAGCAGATACGCAGTATTTT. Translating gives CASKPTADTQYF. This rearrangement joins TRBV12-3 or TRBV12-4 to TRBJ2-3; the D is unclear. V lost 7 bases and J 4 bases, leaving 9 bases between the germline ends. CDR3 length: 12 residues.

CDR3 residues: CATRDRTDTQYF. In DNA form, the CDR3 reads TGTGCCACCAGGGACAGGACAGATACGCAGTATTTT. The chain carries TRBV24-1 and TRBJ2-3; TRBD1 aligns across 7 bases. The CDR3 loop spans 12 amino acids. Per the germline V gene, CDR1 is KGHDR and CDR2 is SFDVKD. Trimming took 7 bases from V and 3 from J; bases not matched to a gene: 0.

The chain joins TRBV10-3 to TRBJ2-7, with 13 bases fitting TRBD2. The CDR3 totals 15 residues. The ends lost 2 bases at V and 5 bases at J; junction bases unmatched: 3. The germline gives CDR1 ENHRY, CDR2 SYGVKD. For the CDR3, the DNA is TGTGCCATCAGTGAGCGGACTAGCGGGAGCCACGAGCAGTACTTC. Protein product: CAISERTSGSHEQYF.

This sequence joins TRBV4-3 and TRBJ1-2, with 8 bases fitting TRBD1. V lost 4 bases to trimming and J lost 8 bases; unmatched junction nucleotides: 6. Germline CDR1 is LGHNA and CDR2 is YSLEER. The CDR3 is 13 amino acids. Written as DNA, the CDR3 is TGCGCCAGCAGCCGACTGGACAGGGACGGCTACACCTTC. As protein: CASSRLDRDGYTF.

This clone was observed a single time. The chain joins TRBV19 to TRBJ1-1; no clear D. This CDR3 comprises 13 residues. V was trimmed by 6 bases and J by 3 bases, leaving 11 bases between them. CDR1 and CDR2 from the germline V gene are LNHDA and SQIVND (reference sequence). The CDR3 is CASRSRQDTEAFF. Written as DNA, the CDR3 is TGTGCCAGTAGGAGCAGACAAGACACTGAAGCTTTCTTT.

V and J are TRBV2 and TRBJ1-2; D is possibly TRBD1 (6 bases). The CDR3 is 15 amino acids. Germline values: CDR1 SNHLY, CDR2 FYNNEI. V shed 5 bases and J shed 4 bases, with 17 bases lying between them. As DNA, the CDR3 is TGTGCCAGCAGTTCCTCACCCGGGGGGGCCTATGGCTACACCTTC. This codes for CASSSSPGGAYGYTF.

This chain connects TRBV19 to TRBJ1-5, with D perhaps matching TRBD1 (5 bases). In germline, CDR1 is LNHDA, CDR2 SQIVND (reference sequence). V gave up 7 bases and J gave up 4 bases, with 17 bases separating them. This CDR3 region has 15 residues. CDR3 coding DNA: TGTGCCAGTACCCCTCCGGGGGTCAGGAATCAGCCCCAGCATTTT. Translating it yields CASTPPGVRNQPQHF.

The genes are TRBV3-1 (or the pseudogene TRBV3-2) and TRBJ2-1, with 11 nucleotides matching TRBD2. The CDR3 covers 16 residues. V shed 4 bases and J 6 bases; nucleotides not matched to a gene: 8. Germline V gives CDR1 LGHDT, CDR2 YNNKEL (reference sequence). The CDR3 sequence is CASSPFTGTSGNEQFF. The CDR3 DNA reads TGTGCCAGCAGCCCCTTCACCGGGACTAGCGGCAATGAGCAGTTCTTC.